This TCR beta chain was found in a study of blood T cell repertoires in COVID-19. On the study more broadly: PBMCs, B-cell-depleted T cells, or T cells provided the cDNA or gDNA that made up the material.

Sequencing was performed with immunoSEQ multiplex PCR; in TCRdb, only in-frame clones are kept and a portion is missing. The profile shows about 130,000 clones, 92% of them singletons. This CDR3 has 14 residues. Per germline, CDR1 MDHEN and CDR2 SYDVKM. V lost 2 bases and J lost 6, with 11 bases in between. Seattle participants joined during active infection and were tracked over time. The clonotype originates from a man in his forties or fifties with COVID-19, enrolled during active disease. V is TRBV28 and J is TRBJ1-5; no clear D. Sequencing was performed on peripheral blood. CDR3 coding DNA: TGTGCCAGCAGTTTAGGTCGGGAGAGTCAGCCCCAGCATTTT. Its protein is CASSLGRESQPQHF.